The 9 T cell receptor beta chains in this list originate from one sample, sequenced in a study of cytomegalovirus exposure and HLA in healthy donors. PCR amplification relied on 60 Vbeta primers (plus 13 Jbeta primers). Profiled with immunoSEQ multiplex PCR; TCRdb holds only in-frame clones, not every one. In the table there are approximately 210,000 clones, about 75% of which are singletons. Source material: PBMCs. The source of these receptors is a male donor in good health and CMV-seronegative.

This chain joins TRBV4-2 and TRBJ1-1; D is perhaps TRBD1 (5 bases). The V gene lost 5 bases and the J gene lost 0 bases, with 10 bases spanning the gap. This CDR3 is built from 14 residues. The germline V gene has CDR1 LGHNA and CDR2 YNFKEQ. The DNA of the CDR3 is TGTGCCAGCAGCTTTAGACAGATGAACACTGAAGCTTTCTTT. Translating it yields CASSFRQMNTEAFF.

This rearrangement joins TRBV5-4 to TRBJ1-2, with TRBD1 identical over 8 bases. The CDR3 has 14 residues. The germline gives CDR1 SGHNT, CDR2 YYREEE (reference sequence). The J segment lost 4 bases and the V segment lost 3 bases, leaving 5 bases of the junction unmatched. For the CDR3, the DNA is TGTGCCAGCAGCTCGGGACAGGAGCTCTATGGCTACACCTTC. Its protein is CASSSGQELYGYTF.

The chain is built from TRBV5-1 and TRBJ1-1; unclear D gene. Germline lookup yields CDR1 SGHRS and CDR2 YFSETQ. The CDR3 runs 16 residues. The ends were cut back, 1 base at V and 8 bases at J, with 21 bases in the middle. CDR3 protein: CASSLILAGNSPEAFF. The CDR3 DNA sequence: TGCGCCAGCAGCTTGATACTTGCGGGAAATTCCCCAGAAGCTTTCTTT.

In its sample, this clone was seen once. The rearrangement uses TRBV4-2 and TRBJ1-2, with D possibly matching TRBD1 (5 bases). Germline CDR1 reads LGHNA; CDR2 reads YNFKEQ. Between the trimmed V and J ends, which lost 2 bases and 12 bases, there was a span of 19 bases. The CDR3 length is 14 residues. CDR3: CASSQRKAAPGDTF. In nucleotides, the CDR3 is TGTGCCAGCAGCCAAAGGAAGGCCGCCCCGGGGGACACCTTC.

The V and J genes are TRBV19 and TRBJ2-7, with 7 bases identical to TRBD1. The CDR3 totals 13 residues. With 6 bases clipped from V and 6 bases from J, the junction kept 8 bases outside the gene matches. Germline assignment: CDR1 LNHDA and CDR2 SQIVND (reference sequence). The CDR3 bases are TGTGCCAGTAGCGAAGACAGGGTGGGCGAGCAGTACTTC. Translation: CASSEDRVGEQYF. Variable domain in full (rest from reference TRBV19 and TRBJ2-7): DGGITQSPKYLFRKEGQNVTLSCEQNLNHDAMYWYRQDPGQGLRLIYYSQIVNDFQKGDIAEGYSVSREKKESFPLTVTSAQKNPTAFYLCASSEDRVGEQYFGPGTRLTVT.

This chain uses TRBV4-3 with TRBJ1-3, with D possibly matching TRBD1 (5 bases). This CDR3 spans 16 amino acids. CDR1 and CDR2 (germline): LGHNA, YSLEER. V was clipped by 0 bases and J by 4 bases, with 13 bases between them. CDR3 residues: CASSQDAGGAGNTIYF. The DNA of the CDR3 is TGCGCCAGCAGCCAAGACGCGGGGGGAGCAGGAAACACCATATATTTT.

The chain links TRBV4-3 to TRBJ2-2; tentatively, D is TRBD1 (5 bases). Per the germline V gene, CDR1 is LGHNA and CDR2 is YSLEER. CDR3 size: 17 residues. V shed 0 bases and J shed 5 bases, with 16 bases lying between them. The CDR3 coding sequence is TGCGCCAGCAGCCAAGATCAAAACCAGGGCAGGACCGGGGAGCTGTTTTTT. Protein: CASSQDQNQGRTGELFF.

This clone was seen a handful of times. V is TRBV4-3 and J is TRBJ1-2; 8 nucleotides align to TRBD1. Germline-derived CDR1 and CDR2 are LGHNA and YSLEER. The V gene end was trimmed by 4 bases and the J gene end by 2 bases; junction bases not matched to a gene: 6. CDR3 size: 15 residues. CDR3 protein: CASSRAGQANYGYTF. CDR3 nucleotide sequence: TGCGCCAGCAGCCGAGCGGGACAGGCCAACTATGGCTACACCTTC.

The chain carries TRBV7-2 and TRBJ1-2; D not certain. V dropped 6 bases and J dropped 0 bases, with 11 bases sitting between them. The CDR3 has 14 amino acids. The germline V gene encodes CDR1 SGHTA and CDR2 FQGNSA. The CDR3 loop is CASSRDTANYGYTF. In nucleotides, the CDR3 is TGTGCCAGCAGTCGTGACACCGCTAACTATGGCTACACCTTC.